The 7 T cell receptor beta chains in this list originate from one sample, sequenced in a study of blood T cell repertoires in COVID-19. Profiling relied on immunoSEQ multiplex PCR, and the TCRdb table lists in-frame clones only, not all of them. Of about 190,000 clones in the sample, over 80% were seen once. Sequenced input: peripheral blood. The receptors here all came from a woman in her forties with acute or convalescent COVID-19.

The chain carries TRBV5-5 and TRBJ1-1; tentatively, D is TRBD1 (5 bases). This CDR3 has 18 residues. Trimming pared 4 bases from V and 4 bases from J, leaving 26 bases between. Per the germline V gene, CDR1 is SGHKS and CDR2 is YYEKEE (reference sequence). CDR3 DNA sequence: TGTGCCAGCAGCCTATCGTGGGGTGGTAGGGGAAGGAGCACTGAAGCTTTCTTT. Translation gives CASSLSWGGRGRSTEAFF.

The chain joins TRBV6-4 to TRBJ1-1; possibly TRBD1 for D (6 bases). Trimming took 7 bases from V and 4 from J, leaving 16 bases between them. Germline loops: CDR1 MRHNA, CDR2 SNTAGT. The CDR3 is made up of 14 amino acids. The CDR3 DNA reads as TGTGCCAGCAAATTGGGACAAACTAGCACTGAAGCTTTCTTT. It yields the protein CASKLGQTSTEAFF.

This clone was counted at least ten times. V usage is TRBV24-1 and J usage is TRBJ2-1; TRBD1 matches at 7 bases. Germline trimming cut 9 bases from V and 4 bases from J; bases unmatched to any gene: 8. This CDR3 region has 14 residues. Germline V gene sequence: CDR1 KGHDR, CDR2 SFDVKD. The CDR3: CATSWTGRYNEQFF. The CDR3 DNA reads as TGTGCCACCTCCTGGACAGGAAGATACAATGAGCAGTTCTTC.

The count of this clone is one. This chain uses TRBV5-5 with TRBJ1-3; 9 nucleotides align to TRBD1. The CDR3 sequence is 15 residues long. CDR1 SGHKS and CDR2 YYEKEE come from the germline V gene (reference sequence). V gave up 3 bases and J gave up 3 bases; unmatched junction bases: 4. The CDR3 is CASSSNRGLGNTIYF. CDR3 DNA: TGTGCCAGCAGCTCAAACAGGGGGCTTGGAAACACCATATATTTT.

V gene TRBV10-3 combines with J gene TRBJ1-5; 8 nucleotides align to TRBD1. This CDR3 region has 13 residues. Germline V gene lookup returns CDR1 ENHRY and CDR2 SYGVKD. J lost 7 bases, V lost 2 bases, and 1 base had no gene match. CDR3: CAISETGGQPQHF. The CDR3 nucleotides read TGTGCCATCAGTGAGACAGGGGGACAGCCCCAGCATTTT.

In the case of this clone: Other DNA sequences in this sample translate to the same CDR3. The V gene is TRBV7-9, the J gene TRBJ2-1; 8 bases map to TRBD1. Germline lookup yields CDR1 SEHNR and CDR2 FQNEAQ (reference sequence). The CDR3 extends over 14 amino acids. With 5 bases clipped from V and 7 bases from J, the junction kept 7 bases outside the gene matches. This chain's CDR3 is CASSPGQGLNEQFF. CDR3 DNA: TGTGCCAGCAGCCCAGGACAGGGTTTGAATGAGCAGTTCTTC.

This clone was seen once. The chain joins TRBV3-1 (or the pseudogene TRBV3-2) to TRBJ1-2; a possible D gene is TRBD1 (6 bases). This CDR3 comprises 15 residues. Trimming took 4 bases from V and 4 from J, leaving 16 bases between them. Germline V gene sequence: CDR1 LGHDT, CDR2 YNNKEL (reference sequence). The CDR3 region is CASSPFGEGGYGYTF. CDR3 in DNA: TGTGCCAGCAGCCCCTTTGGGGAGGGGGGCTATGGCTACACCTTC.